This T cell receptor (beta chain) was sequenced in a study of spatial heterogeneity in lung cancer. Study as a whole: Sequences of the beta chain were consistently detected in greater numbers than alpha-chain sequences. In raw reads, more than 9.5 appearances on average were recorded for each unique TCR and UMI combination.

Ten or more counts support this clonotype. The time point is: sample taken at primary tumor resection. Without sorting, whole RNA was sequenced from tumor, nontumor lung or frozen PBMC. 72 TRACERx patients with early, untreated non-small cell lung cancer donated samples. This CDR3 is 16 amino acids long. CDR1 and CDR2 from the germline V gene are LGHDT and YNNKEL (reference sequence). The J segment lost 0 bases and the V segment lost 4 bases, leaving 3 bases of the junction unmatched. Every TCR cDNA molecule bore its own unique molecular identifier. TCRdb re-called the 5' RACE reads through MiXCR, storing one row per CDR3 protein. The profile covers 10,000 to 15,000 distinct CDR3 sequences, with approximately 6.2% appearing a single time and under 13% taken by the ten largest.

This chain connects TRBV3-1 to TRBJ2-3, with 11 nucleotides matching TRBD2. The sample consisted of normal lung tissue next to the tumor, taken at surgery. The source of this sequence is a male donor with early-stage non-small cell lung cancer. As DNA, the CDR3 is TGTGCCAGCAGCCCCGTAGCGGGAGGGAGCACAGATACGCAGTATTTT. It is translated as CASSPVAGGSTDTQYF.